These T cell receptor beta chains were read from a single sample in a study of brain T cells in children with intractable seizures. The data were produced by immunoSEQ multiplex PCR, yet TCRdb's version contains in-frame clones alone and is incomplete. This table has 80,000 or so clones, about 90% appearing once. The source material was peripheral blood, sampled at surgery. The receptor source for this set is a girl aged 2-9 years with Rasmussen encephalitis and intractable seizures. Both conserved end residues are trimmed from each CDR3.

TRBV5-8	ASSLQQGTYEQY
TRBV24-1	ATSDHGPNQPQH
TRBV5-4	ASARGTGNTIY
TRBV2	ASTPDRAEQF
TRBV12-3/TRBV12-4	ASRTAYNEQF
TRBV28	ASSSSSVGYT
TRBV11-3	ASSTAGIETQY
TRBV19	ASRETGFRSPLH
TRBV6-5	ASSYSTGVGTGELF
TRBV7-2	ASSLEGRPNTEAF
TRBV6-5	ASTTGAYEQY
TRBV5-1	ASSLARGTSYEQY
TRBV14	ASSHVPPGQDSYEQY
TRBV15	ATSRGGPNYGYT
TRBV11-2	ASSSYTGPNNYGYT
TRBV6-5	ASRRTRTTNSPLH
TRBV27	ASTQDREATDTQY
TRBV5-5	ASSLGWQQETQY
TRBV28	ASSNRGHEQY
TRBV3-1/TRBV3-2	ASSQDGQGYGYT
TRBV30	AWSPRWTSGTSYEQY
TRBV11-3	ASSHRTSGEYNEQF
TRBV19	ASSPWTGGMNTEAF
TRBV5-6	ASSSAGVDTGELF
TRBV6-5	ATCLTEFSGNTIY
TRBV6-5	ASWDRGGYTYEQY
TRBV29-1	SVGRGISGGELF
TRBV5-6	ASSLGIQETQY
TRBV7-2	ASSLPTRPGGYT
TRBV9	ASSVVGSTEAF
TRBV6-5	ATGQGNLRETQY
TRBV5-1	ASSEGLEAF
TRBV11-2	ASSLAQGAF
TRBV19	ASSPRDSPLH
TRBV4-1	ASSPELAGINEQF
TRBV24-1	ATSQRSAHNEQF
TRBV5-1	ASSLGAPETQY
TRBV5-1	ASSFLRLADTYEQY
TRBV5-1	ASSLVSATLGEQY
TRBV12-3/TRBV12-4	ATQTDRYGYT
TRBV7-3	ASSDLAGRPHNEQF
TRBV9	ASSPSQGVMNTEAF
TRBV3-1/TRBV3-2	ASGQGVTEAF
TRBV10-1	ASSVAASYNEQF
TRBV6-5	ASSYVKGNSPLH
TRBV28	ASSLGGAKGTDTQY
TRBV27	ASSNNNRGYGYT
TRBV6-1	ASSDPGGGYT
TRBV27	ASSLSSSGRGTEQF
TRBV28	ASRSDRVEGYT
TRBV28	ASSLWAPGPNYEQY
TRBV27	ASSPRTAYNSPLH
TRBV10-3	AISESRETQY
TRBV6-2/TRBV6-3	ASSPRNNEQF
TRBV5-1	ASSSGTSWRETQY
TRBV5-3	ARKPLGHAEVSTDTQY
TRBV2	ASSDRPPSGGYT
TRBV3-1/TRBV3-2	ASTKRGRNEQF
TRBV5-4	ASRTLRDTDTQY